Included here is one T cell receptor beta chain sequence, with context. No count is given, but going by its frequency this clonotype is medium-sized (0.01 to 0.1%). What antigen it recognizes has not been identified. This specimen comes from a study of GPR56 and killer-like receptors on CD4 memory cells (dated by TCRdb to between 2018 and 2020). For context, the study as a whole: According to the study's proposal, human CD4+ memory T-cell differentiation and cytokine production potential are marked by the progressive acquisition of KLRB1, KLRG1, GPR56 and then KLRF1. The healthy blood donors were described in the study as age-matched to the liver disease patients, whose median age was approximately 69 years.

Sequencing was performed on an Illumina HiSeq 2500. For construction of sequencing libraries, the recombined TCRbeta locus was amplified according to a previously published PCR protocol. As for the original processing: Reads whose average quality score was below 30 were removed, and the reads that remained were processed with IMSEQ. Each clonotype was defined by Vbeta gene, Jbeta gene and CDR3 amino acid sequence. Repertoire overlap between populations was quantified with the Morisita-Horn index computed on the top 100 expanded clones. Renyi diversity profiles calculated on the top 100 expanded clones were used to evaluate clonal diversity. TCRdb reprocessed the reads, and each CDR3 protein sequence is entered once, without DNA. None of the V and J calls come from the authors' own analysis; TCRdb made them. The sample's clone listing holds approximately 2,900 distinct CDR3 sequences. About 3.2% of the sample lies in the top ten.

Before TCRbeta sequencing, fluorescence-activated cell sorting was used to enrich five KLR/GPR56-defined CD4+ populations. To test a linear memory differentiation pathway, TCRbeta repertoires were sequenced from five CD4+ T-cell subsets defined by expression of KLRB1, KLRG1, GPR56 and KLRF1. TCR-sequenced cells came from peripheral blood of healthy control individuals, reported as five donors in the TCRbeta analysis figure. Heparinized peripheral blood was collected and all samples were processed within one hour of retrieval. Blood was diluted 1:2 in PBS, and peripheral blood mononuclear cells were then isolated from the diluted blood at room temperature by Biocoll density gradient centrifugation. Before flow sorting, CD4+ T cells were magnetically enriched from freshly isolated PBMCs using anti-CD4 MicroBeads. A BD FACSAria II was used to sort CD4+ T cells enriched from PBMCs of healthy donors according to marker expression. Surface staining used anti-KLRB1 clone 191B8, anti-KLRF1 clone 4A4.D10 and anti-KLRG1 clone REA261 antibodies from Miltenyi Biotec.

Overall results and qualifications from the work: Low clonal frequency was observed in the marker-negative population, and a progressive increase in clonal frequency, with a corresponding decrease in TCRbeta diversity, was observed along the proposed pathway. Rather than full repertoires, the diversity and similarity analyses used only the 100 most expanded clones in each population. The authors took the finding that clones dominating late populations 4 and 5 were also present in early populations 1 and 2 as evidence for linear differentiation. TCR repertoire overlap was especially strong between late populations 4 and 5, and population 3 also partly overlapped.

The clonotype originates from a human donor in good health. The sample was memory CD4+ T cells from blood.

The CDR3 corresponds to CASSYTRTGGGYGYTF. The chain is assembled from TRBV6-5 and TRBJ1-2; TCRdb lists TRBD1, though no DNA is available to test this call. Spanning cysteine to phenylalanine, the CDR3 consists of 16 amino acids. No DNA is recorded. As encoded in the germline V gene, CDR1 is MNHEY while CDR2 is SVGAGI.